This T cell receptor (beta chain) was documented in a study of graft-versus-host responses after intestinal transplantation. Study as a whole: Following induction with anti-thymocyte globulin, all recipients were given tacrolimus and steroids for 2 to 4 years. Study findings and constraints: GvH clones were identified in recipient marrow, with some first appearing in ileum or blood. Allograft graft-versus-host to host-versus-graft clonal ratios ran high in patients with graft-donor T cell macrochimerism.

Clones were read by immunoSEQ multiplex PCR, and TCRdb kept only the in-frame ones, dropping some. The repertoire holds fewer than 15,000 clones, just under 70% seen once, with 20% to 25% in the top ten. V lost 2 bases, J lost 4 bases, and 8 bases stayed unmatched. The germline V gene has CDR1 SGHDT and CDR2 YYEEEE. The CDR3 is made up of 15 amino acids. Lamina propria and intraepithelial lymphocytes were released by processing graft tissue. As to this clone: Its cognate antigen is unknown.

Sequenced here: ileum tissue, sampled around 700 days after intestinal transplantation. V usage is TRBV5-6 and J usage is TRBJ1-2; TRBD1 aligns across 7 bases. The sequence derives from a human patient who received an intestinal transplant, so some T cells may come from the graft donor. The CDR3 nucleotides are TGTGCCAGCAGCTTATTAACAGGGGAGGGCTATGGCTACACCTTC. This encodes CASSLLTGEGYGYTF.